Listed below are T cell receptor beta chains from one sample, sequenced in a study of beta chain features in type 1 diabetes. The assay was immunoSEQ multiplex PCR, and TCRdb's table has in-frame clones only and misses some. The table includes 900,000 or so clones, roughly a sixth detected once. The material sequenced was naive CD4+ T cells from blood. The receptor set was obtained from a woman aged 18 to 35 in good health. The CDR3 runs from the conserved cysteine through the conserved F or W. D genes are given only for firm matches. Some rows mark clone size as missing; the rest say once, few, many or name a class of expanded clone.

TGTGCCAGCAGTTACCAGGGGCTCGAAGAGACCCAGTACTTC	CASSYQGLEETQYF	NA	few	TRBV2	TRBJ2-5
TGTGCCAGCAGTCTTTACAGGGGTTGGGAAAAACTGTTTTTT	CASSLYRGWEKLFF	TRBD1	NA	TRBV6-6	TRBJ1-4
TGTGCCAGCAGCTGGGGGACTAGAGGGAGTGAGCAGTTCTTC	CASSWGTRGSEQFF	TRBD2	once	TRBV11-2	TRBJ2-1
TGTGCCAGCAGTCCGAGCGGGAGAAGGTATACGCAGTATTTT	CASSPSGRRYTQYF	TRBD2	NA	TRBV5-4	TRBJ2-3
TGCGCCAGCAGCTTCCGGGACACCTACACAGATACGCAGTATTTT	CASSFRDTYTDTQYF	NA	few	TRBV5-1	TRBJ2-3
TGTGCCAGCAGCCCAGGGACAGCGATGTCCTATGGCTACACCTTC	CASSPGTAMSYGYTF	TRBD1	NA	TRBV7-2	TRBJ1-2
TGTGCCAGCAGTTTCGGAAACACCGGGGAGCTGTTTTTT	CASSFGNTGELFF	NA	NA	TRBV28	TRBJ2-2
TGTGCCAGCAGCGGCATTGGGACGGGAGCCCCTTACAATGAGCAGTTCTTC	CASSGIGTGAPYNEQFF	NA	NA	TRBV11-2	TRBJ2-1
TGCGCCAGCAGCCAAGAACCACAGGGACTTGACGCAGATACGCAGTATTTT	CASSQEPQGLDADTQYF	NA	few	TRBV4-3	TRBJ2-3
TGTGCCAGCAGCGATAACCGGTGGCGGGATGGCACAGATACGCAGTATTTT	CASSDNRWRDGTDTQYF	NA	few	TRBV7-2	TRBJ2-3
TGTGCCAGCAGAGGGAACCGCTATGGCTACACCTTC	CASRGNRYGYTF	NA	few	TRBV2	TRBJ1-2
TGTGCCAGCAGTTTACACGAGGGAACCTATGGCTACACCTTC	CASSLHEGTYGYTF	NA	NA	TRBV28	TRBJ1-2
TGTGCCAGCAGCTCCAGACTAGCGGGAGTCGTTGTTGGTACGCAGTATTTT	CASSSRLAGVVVGTQYF	TRBD2	few	TRBV7-2	TRBJ2-3
TGTGCCAGCTCACTGACAGGAGGAAACACCATATATTTT	CASSLTGGNTIYF	NA	few	TRBV18	TRBJ1-3
TGCAGTGCTTGGGGGGCCTACGAGCAGTACTTC	CSAWGAYEQYF	NA	few	TRBV20-1	TRBJ2-7
TGCGCCAGCAGCCAAGATTGGGGGGCTGCATCGGGGACTGAAGCTTTCTTT	CASSQDWGAASGTEAFF	NA	NA	TRBV4-3	TRBJ1-1
TGTGCCAGCAGCCAAGATGGGCTAGCGGGAAACACAGATACGCAGTATTTT	CASSQDGLAGNTDTQYF	TRBD2	few	TRBV4-2	TRBJ2-3
TGTGCCAGCACACAGCTCCGGAGAGTGACCGGGGAGCTGTTTTTT	CASTQLRRVTGELFF	NA	NA	TRBV6-1	TRBJ2-2
TGCAGCGTTGTAAGGCGGGTTGGCAATGAGCAGTTCTTC	CSVVRRVGNEQFF	NA	NA	TRBV29-1	TRBJ2-1
TGTGCCAGCAGTGACTCGATCTACAATGAGCAGTTCTTC	CASSDSIYNEQFF	NA	few	TRBV6-5	TRBJ2-1
TGTGCCAGCAGGCGACAGGGGGTCTACGAGCAGTACTTC	CASRRQGVYEQYF	TRBD1	NA	TRBV6-5	TRBJ2-7
TGTGCCAGCACCATCACAGGGATTTATGGAAACACCATATATTTT	CASTITGIYGNTIYF	NA	few	TRBV28	TRBJ1-3
TGTGCCAGCAGTGAAGGCAGGCTAGCCGGCACAGATACGCAGTATTTT	CASSEGRLAGTDTQYF	NA	NA	TRBV2	TRBJ2-3
TGTGCCACCTCGACTAGCGGGAGTATACAGACCCAGTACTTC	CATSTSGSIQTQYF	TRBD2	few	TRBV9	TRBJ2-5
TGCGCCAGCAGCGGACAAGGGACAGGGACTGAAAAACTGTTTTTT	CASSGQGTGTEKLFF	TRBD1	few	TRBV5-1	TRBJ1-4
TGTGCCAGCAACGCACAGGGGCCCGGCGACTATGGCTACACCTTC	CASNAQGPGDYGYTF	TRBD1	NA	TRBV6-1	TRBJ1-2
TGTGCCAGCAGCTTCAGCGGACGAGAAGCTTTCTTT	CASSFSGREAFF	NA	few	TRBV7-9	TRBJ1-1
TGCGCCAGCAGCCAAGAATTGGCGGGAGGGCCCCACAATGAGCAGTTCTTC	CASSQELAGGPHNEQFF	TRBD2	few	TRBV4-3	TRBJ2-1
TGTGCCAGCAAGGGCGGGAGGGCCAGAACTGAGACCCAGTACTTC	CASKGGRARTETQYF	TRBD2	NA	TRBV27	TRBJ2-5
TGTGCCAGCAGTGAACCGGGGCCTGAGACCGGGGAGCTGTTTTTT	CASSEPGPETGELFF	NA	few	TRBV25-1	TRBJ2-2
TGTGCCGGTGGGGCATCTAAAGAGACCCAGTACTTC	CAGGASKETQYF	NA	NA	TRBV2	TRBJ2-5
TGCACCAGCAGCCAAGACCCCGGACTAGCGGGAGGCCCAAGCTCCTACGAGCAGTACTTC	CTSSQDPGLAGGPSSYEQYF	NA	few	TRBV1	TRBJ2-7
TGTGCCAGCAGCAAGGGGACTAGCGAGACAGATACGCAGTATTTT	CASSKGTSETDTQYF	TRBD2	few	TRBV11-1	TRBJ2-3
TGTGCCAGCAGCTTTCGGTCATCGGTCAATGAGCAGTTCTTC	CASSFRSSVNEQFF	NA	NA	TRBV11-2	TRBJ2-1
TGTGCCAGCAGCGTAGAACTAGCGGGTGAGCAGTACTTC	CASSVELAGEQYF	TRBD2	NA	TRBV9	TRBJ2-7
TGTGCCACCAGTTACAAAGGGATGCATAATGAAAAACTGTTTTTT	CATSYKGMHNEKLFF	NA	NA	TRBV15	TRBJ1-4
TGTGCCAGCAGCTTACCAGGGGTCAGAAATGAGCAGTTCTTC	CASSLPGVRNEQFF	NA	NA	TRBV7-3	TRBJ2-1
TGTGCCAGCAGCTTGGACCTTACTAGCGGTTACTCAGATACGCAGTATTTT	CASSLDLTSGYSDTQYF	TRBD2	NA	TRBV7-2	TRBJ2-3
TGTGCCAGCAGTTATGTCGGGAGCAGCACAGATACGCAGTATTTT	CASSYVGSSTDTQYF	NA	few	TRBV6-6	TRBJ2-3
TGTGCCAGCTCACCAGGGGGCACAGATACGCAGTATTTT	CASSPGGTDTQYF	NA	NA	TRBV18	TRBJ2-3
TGCGCCAGCAGCCAAGCGGCGACACCGAGCTCTGGGGCCAACGTCCTGACTTTC	CASSQAATPSSGANVLTF	NA	few	TRBV5-4	TRBJ2-6
TGTGCCAGCAGTCCCCACATCGGCTGGACTAGCGGGAGTATCGAGCAGTACTTC	CASSPHIGWTSGSIEQYF	TRBD2	NA	TRBV27	TRBJ2-7
TGTGCCAGCAGCTTAAGGGTGGGAGGGGAGACCCAGTACTTC	CASSLRVGGETQYF	TRBD2	NA	TRBV11-2	TRBJ2-5
TGCGCCAGCAGCTTCACCATGAACACTGAAGCTTTCTTT	CASSFTMNTEAFF	NA	NA	TRBV5-1	TRBJ1-1
TGCGCCAGCAGCTCCCAGGGACTCTACAATGAGCAGTTCTTC	CASSSQGLYNEQFF	NA	NA	TRBV5-1	TRBJ2-1
TGTGCCAGCAGCCAACGCAGCTATGGCTACACCTTC	CASSQRSYGYTF	NA	few	TRBV6-6	TRBJ1-2
TGTGCCAGCAGCCTCAGGACTAGCGGGCACAATGAGCAGTTCTTC	CASSLRTSGHNEQFF	TRBD2	NA	TRBV4-2	TRBJ2-1
TGTGCCAGCAGCTTCTGGGCGAACACTGAAGCTTTCTTT	CASSFWANTEAFF	NA	NA	TRBV5-6	TRBJ1-1
TGTGCCAGCAGTTACTCAGGGGTCGGGAGCAATCAGCCCCAGCATTTT	CASSYSGVGSNQPQHF	NA	NA	TRBV6-6	TRBJ1-5
TGCGCCAGCAGCCAAGCTATGTTGCTAGCGGGATCACGTGAGCAGTTCTTC	CASSQAMLLAGSREQFF	TRBD2	NA	TRBV4-3	TRBJ2-1
TGTGCCAGCAGCAGAGGACAGCCTAATGAAAAACTGTTTTTT	CASSRGQPNEKLFF	NA	NA	TRBV7-9	TRBJ1-4
TGTGCCAGCAGTTTAGGGGGCCGGGTTTACGAGCAGTACTTC	CASSLGGRVYEQYF	NA	NA	TRBV28	TRBJ2-7
TGTGCCAGCAGCCAAAGGACAGGCGACTCTTACTCCTACAATGAGCAGTTCTTC	CASSQRTGDSYSYNEQFF	TRBD1	few	TRBV14	TRBJ2-1
TGTGCCAGCTCCCGGGACAGACTCTACGAGCAGTACTTC	CASSRDRLYEQYF	TRBD1	NA	TRBV18	TRBJ2-7